Detailed here is one T cell receptor beta chain. Its antigen remains unidentified. No base quality values were provided; no much bigger clone lies one nucleotide off. CDR1 and CDR2, per the germline V gene (reference sequence), are SGHKS and YYEKEE. Trimmed from V: 3 bases; trimmed from J: 4 bases; junction bases lacking a gene match: 13. The CDR3 spans 18 residues, from the cysteine through the phenylalanine. Solely the CDR3 DNA is kept, with 54 bases framed from the first base. TCRbeta CDR3 regions were amplified from genomic DNA using the immunoSEQ Assay, a bias-controlled multiplex PCR. On the study's bioinformatics: The number of nucleated cells in each sample was estimated by amplification of reference gene primers within the assay. Sequence reads were collapsed and filtered to measure the absolute abundance of every unique TCRbeta CDR3 rearrangement. For each sample, productive Simpson clonality was calculated by taking the square root of Simpson's diversity index across productive rearrangements. Held by TCRdb, this immuneACCESS table contains in-frame sequences only and omits some clones. Under half of the omission traces to an unresolved V gene where checked; the cause of the rest is unknown. V, J and clone size are those of that table, while D and trimming were read from the DNA. In all, the sample holds a few hundred thousand clones, and approximately 86% of those were seen once. Less than 4% of the sample belongs to the ten largest clones.

Whole blood was collected in K2EDTA tubes by collaborating institutions according to the institutions' own protocols. For TCRbeta analysis, collaborators shipped samples as frozen whole blood, isolated PBMCs, or DNA extracted from either of those sample types. This sample is part of a study of blood T cell repertoires in COVID-19 (dated by TCRdb to 2020 to 2022). Some background on the complete study: Samples covering the acute and convalescent phases of COVID-19 were provided by collaborators in the United States, Italy and Spain. The prospective study material was composed of cDNA or gDNA derived from T cells, B-cell-depleted T cells, or PBMCs. Deeply sampled blood TCRbeta repertoires from subjects exposed to, actively infected with, or recovered from COVID-19 were included in the dataset. The repertoires were made available in a free public database intended to serve as a resource for research on the immune response to SARS-CoV-2. Samples were obtained from the ongoing ImmuneRACE study (first 160 participants) and from about 1,300 subjects provided by 6 global collaborators. A de-identified subject ID, COVID-19 status, age in years and sex were almost always included in the sample metadata. Where HLA class I and class II types were available, the types were taken from metadata supplied by the sample provider, not from assay-based typing. The investigation overall reported the following: The amount of clinical and demographic metadata varied by source and participant and was provided uncurated.

The rearrangement joined TRBV5-5 to TRBJ2-7; 13 of the junction bases match TRBD2. Sample: peripheral blood. The sequence derives from a woman in her late teens or twenties with acute or convalescent COVID-19. The CDR3 protein is CASSWSFGLAGVSYEQYF. The sequenced DNA: TGTGCCAGCAGCTGGAGCTTCGGACTAGCGGGAGTAAGTTACGAGCAGTACTTC.